This TCR beta chain was documented in a study of T cells in Graves' hyperthyroidism and ophthalmopathy. Overall study context: Peripheral blood was obtained at initial diagnosis, preceding any treatment.

TCR beta CDR3 region amplification was performed from RNA transcripts. HTBI primers were used for first-round RT-PCR of the TCR CDR3. TCRdb reanalysed the multiplex PCR reads using MiXCR and keeps one entry per CDR3 protein. The table shows 490,000 or so distinct CDR3 sequences, with 15% to 20% occurring only once. Ophthalmopathy patients all had a Clinical Activity Score of at least 3, a NOSPECS grade of at least 4 and disease under 3 months old. Reasons for excluding patients were uncontrolled infection, other autoimmune disease, pregnancy or lactation. The germline V gene has CDR1 LNHDA and CDR2 SQIVND (reference sequence). CDR3 length: 13 residues. Trimming removed 4 bases at V and 7 bases at J, with 11 bases between.

Specimen: blood. The gene calls are TRBV19 and TRBJ2-4; no definite D call. The sequence derives from a man aged 35 to 55 with Graves' ophthalmopathy. CDR3 sequence (DNA): TGTGCCAGTAGTACAGATCTTGGGAACATTCAGTACTTC. It yields the protein CASSTDLGNIQYF.